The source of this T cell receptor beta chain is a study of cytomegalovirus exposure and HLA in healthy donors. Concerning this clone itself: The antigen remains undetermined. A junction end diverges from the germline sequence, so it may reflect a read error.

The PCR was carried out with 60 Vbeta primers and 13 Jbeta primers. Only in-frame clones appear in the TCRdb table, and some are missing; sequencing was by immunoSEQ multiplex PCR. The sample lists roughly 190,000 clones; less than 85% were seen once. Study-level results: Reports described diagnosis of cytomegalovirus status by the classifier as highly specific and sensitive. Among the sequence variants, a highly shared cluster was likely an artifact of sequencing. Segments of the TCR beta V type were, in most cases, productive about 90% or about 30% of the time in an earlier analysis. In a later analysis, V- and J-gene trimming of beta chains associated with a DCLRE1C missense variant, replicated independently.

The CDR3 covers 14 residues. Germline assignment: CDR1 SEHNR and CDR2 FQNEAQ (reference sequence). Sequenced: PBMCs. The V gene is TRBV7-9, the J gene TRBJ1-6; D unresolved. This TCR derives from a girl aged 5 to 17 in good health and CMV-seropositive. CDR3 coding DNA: TGTGCCAGCAGCGTAGCTGGAGTAAATTCACCCCTCCACTTT. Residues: CASSVAGVNSPLHF. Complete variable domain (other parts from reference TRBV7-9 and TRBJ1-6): DTGVSQNPRHKITKRGQNVTFRCDPISEHNRLYWYRQTLGQGPEFLTYFQNEAQLEKSRLLSDRFSAERPKGSFSTLEIQRTEQGDSAMYLCASSVAGVNSPLHFGNGTRLTVT.